The entry below describes one T cell receptor beta chain. Its antigen is currently unknown. Looked up from germline, CDR1 is ENHRY and CDR2 is SYGVKD. This CDR3 has 14 residues. The sample is drawn from a study of T cells expressing NK-cell markers. Study-level points and caveats: Four donors showed these clonotypes also leading the CD3+CD56-NKG2C+ fraction. NKG2C+ dominant clonotype frequencies in six donors were roughly 1.0-7.5% of CD8+ T cells.

No DNA is given; TCRdb re-called the 5' RACE reads and lists each CDR3 protein once. This table lists 550,000 to 600,000 distinct CDR3 sequences. The chain is built from TRBV10-3 and TRBJ1-1. This clonotype originated in a man between 18 and 29 years old in good health. Sequencing input: blood T cells: a sorted CD56 or NKG2C T cell subset, CD4+ or CD8+ T cells, or bulk PBMC T cells (not recorded which). This CDR3 is CAISEPERNTEAFF.